This T cell receptor (beta chain) was identified during a study of blood T cell repertoires in COVID-19. The CDR3 consists of 13 residues. The V end lost 3 bases, the J end lost 6 bases, and 12 bases lay between the germline ends. Germline values: CDR1 MNHEY, CDR2 SMNVEV (reference sequence). TCRdb keeps only in-frame clones here, not all; method: immunoSEQ multiplex PCR. The sample carries 200,000 to 250,000 clones, 83% recorded once. The count of this clone is one. This chain uses TRBV27 with TRBJ2-7; maybe TRBD2 (6 bases). The receptor was isolated from a woman in her 30s with COVID-19, enrolled during active disease. Material: peripheral blood. DNA for the CDR3: TGTGCCAGCAGTTTTGGCGGGATGAGCGAGCAGTACTTC. Translating gives CASSFGGMSEQYF.